The 10 T cell receptor beta chains reported below all come from one sample, sequenced in a study of T cell responses to AZD1222 COVID-19 vaccine. Profiling relied on immunoSEQ multiplex PCR, and the TCRdb table lists in-frame clones only, not all of them. The table shows some 150,000 clones, with more than 75% occurring only once. This specimen was peripheral blood, taken 28 days after the second AZD1222 dose. The receptors come from an adult who received the AZD1222 COVID-19 vaccine.

The rearrangement links TRBV15 to TRBJ1-1; D ambiguous. The CDR3 length is 15 residues. The V and J ends lost 1 base and 2 bases respectively, with 11 bases between them. Germline V lookup: CDR1 LNHNV, CDR2 YYDKDF (reference sequence). This chain's CDR3 is CATSRGRGFNTEAFF. The CDR3 bases are TGTGCCACCAGCAGAGGGAGAGGATTTAACACTGAAGCTTTCTTT.

The chain is built from TRBV4-3 and TRBJ2-2, with D tentatively TRBD2 (5 bases). This CDR3 comprises 19 residues. V shed 1 base and J shed 2 bases, with 20 bases lying between them. Germline CDR1 reads LGHNA; CDR2 reads YSLEER. The CDR3 loop is CASSQALSRGLSNTGELFF. DNA of the CDR3: TGCGCCAGCAGCCAAGCCCTTTCGCGCGGACTTTCTAACACCGGGGAGCTGTTTTTT.

The chain couples TRBV10-3 to TRBJ1-2; 11 nucleotides align to TRBD1. Germline trimming cut 3 bases from V and 6 bases from J; bases unmatched to any gene: 12. Germline loops: CDR1 ENHRY, CDR2 SYGVKD. This CDR3 is 17 amino acids long. DNA for the CDR3: TGTGCCATCAGTGAACATAGGGACAGGGGGGATTCGGATGGCTACACCTTC. Translating gives CAISEHRDRGDSDGYTF.

The chain joins TRBV19 to TRBJ2-5; TRBD2 might be the D (6 bases). CDR3 length: 14 residues. Trimming removed 5 bases from V and 5 bases from J, with 15 bases in between. CDR1 LNHDA and CDR2 SQIVND come from the germline V gene (reference sequence). This CDR3 reads CASSPPEGWETQYF. The CDR3, as DNA: TGTGCCAGTAGTCCACCGGAGGGTTGGGAGACCCAGTACTTC.

This sequence joins TRBV6-5 and TRBJ2-5; D uncertain. The CDR3 has 14 residues. CDR1 is MNHEY, CDR2 SVGAGI, per germline. V was trimmed by 7 bases and J by 1 base, leaving 13 bases between them. In nucleotides, the CDR3 is TGTGCCAGCACCTTAAGGACCAGCCAAGAGACCCAGTACTTC. Protein product: CASTLRTSQETQYF.

CDR3 sequence reads: CASSLRGTSGYTF. CDR3 sequence (DNA): TGTGCCAGCAGCCTCAGGGGGACATCTGGCTACACCTTC. V usage is TRBV12-3 or TRBV12-4 and J usage is TRBJ1-2, with TRBD1 matching over 7 bases. Germline trimming cut 6 bases from V and 7 bases from J; bases unmatched to any gene: 8. The CDR3 runs to 13 residues.

This clone showed up just once. The J gene is TRBJ1-1, the V gene TRBV19, with TRBD1 matching 8 bases. Germline lookup yields CDR1 LNHDA and CDR2 SQIVND (reference sequence). V was pared by 5 bases and J by 5 bases, with 10 bases of the junction left unmatched. The CDR3 sequence is 15 residues long. The CDR3 sequence is CASSSIQGAGTEAFF. CDR3 in DNA: TGTGCCAGTAGTTCAATTCAGGGGGCTGGGACTGAAGCTTTCTTT.

The chain has TRBV5-6 and TRBJ1-3, with unresolved D. V lost 2 bases to trimming and J lost 0 bases, with 9 bases between them. Germline values: CDR1 SGHDT, CDR2 YYEEEE. This CDR3 is built from 15 residues. The DNA of the CDR3 is TGTGCCAGCAGCTTAGGACCCGACTCTGGAAACACCATATATTTT. It is translated as CASSLGPDSGNTIYF.

The chain uses TRBV14 and TRBJ1-6, with 8 positions matching TRBD1. The J segment lost 1 base and the V segment lost 5 bases, leaving 1 base of the junction unmatched. This CDR3 spans 15 amino acids. The germline V gene encodes CDR1 SGHDN and CDR2 FVKESK. The CDR3 DNA follows: TGTGCCAGCAGCGGACAGGGATCCTATAATTCACCCCTCCACTTT. Translated, it gives CASSGQGSYNSPLHF.

The V call is TRBV27, the J call TRBJ2-7, with D possibly TRBD1 on 5 matching bases. The germline CDR1 and CDR2 sequences are MNHEY and SMNVEV (reference sequence). The CDR3 contains 11 residues. Trimming left V 5 bases short and J 4 bases short, with 6 bases between. CDR3 in amino acids: CASSQGYEQYF. In DNA, the CDR3 is TGTGCCAGCAGTCAGGGTTACGAGCAGTACTTC.